Following are 14 T cell receptor beta chains from one sample sequenced in a study of Graves' ophthalmopathy and Graves' hyperthyroidism. Using RNA transcripts, the TCR beta CDR3 regions were amplified. The first round was an RT-PCR with HTBI primers, and the second round was a multiplex PCR. One entry per CDR3 protein, called by TCRdb with MiXCR from the multiplex PCR reads. The data contain hundreds of thousands of distinct CDR3 sequences, 22% of them seen just once; the ten biggest clones take up roughly 7.4%. Sequences were obtained from peripheral blood. These receptors came from a woman in her late teens or twenties with stable Graves' hyperthyroidism. Some clones in this sample may be carry-over from other donors' samples.

This clonotype has ten or more counts. The CDR3 nucleotides are TGTGCCTGGAGTGTACAATGGGCAGAAGCTTTCTTT. As protein: CAWSVQWAEAFF. The rearrangement uses TRBV30 and TRBJ1-1; the D is unclear. Germline CDR1 GTSNPN, CDR2 SVGIG (reference sequence). The CDR3 extends over 12 amino acids. Deletions cut 0 bases from V and 8 bases from J, with 10 bases between. Together with reference TRBV30 and TRBJ1-1, the CDR3 gives the full variable domain: SQTIHQWPATLVQPVGSPLSLECTVEGTSNPNLYWYRQAAGRGLQLLFYSVGIGQISSEVPQNLSASRPQDRQFILSSKKLLLSDSGFYLCAWSVQWAEAFFGQGTRLTVV.

CDR3 amino acids: CASSRVGADEQYF. CDR3 bases: TGCGCCAGCAGCCGAGTCGGGGCCGACGAGCAGTACTTC. J is TRBJ2-7 and V is TRBV4-1; D possibly matches TRBD1 or TRBD2 (5 bases each). This CDR3 comprises 13 residues. V lost 4 bases and J lost 5, with 12 bases in between. The germline V gene encodes CDR1 MGHRA and CDR2 YSYEKL.

This clonotype showed up many times. As DNA, the CDR3 is TGCAGTGCTACCGGGACTAGCGGGAGCGATAGGGCTGACGAGCAGTACTTC. Its translation is CSATGTSGSDRADEQYF. The chain recombines TRBV20-1 with TRBJ2-7; 14 bases line up with TRBD2. This CDR3 has 17 amino acids. CDR1 is DFQATT, CDR2 SNEGSKA, per germline (reference sequence). Trimming cost V 4 bases and J 5 bases; bases outside gene matches: 13.

CDR3: CASSPPGVNTEAFF. CDR3 nucleotides: TGTGCCAGCTCACCCCCAGGGGTAAACACTGAAGCTTTCTTT. This chain uses TRBV18 with TRBJ1-1; a possible D gene is TRBD1 (6 bases). Trimming removed 3 bases from V and 2 bases from J, with 10 bases in between. The CDR3 spans 14 residues. CDR1 and CDR2 (germline): KGHSH, LQKENI.

This chain joins TRBV2 and TRBJ2-5; D gene ambiguous. V dropped 6 bases and J dropped 0 bases, with 11 bases sitting between them. CDR1 SNHLY and CDR2 FYNNEI come from the germline V gene. The CDR3 has 14 residues. In nucleotides, the CDR3 is TGTGCCAGCAGCCCCCGCACCAACCAAGAGACCCAGTACTTC. It yields the protein CASSPRTNQETQYF.

The sample holds a few counts of this clonotype. V usage is TRBV11-2 and J usage is TRBJ2-3; D ambiguous. CDR1 and CDR2 from the germline V gene are SGHAT and FQNNGV. V was pared by 5 bases and J by 9 bases, with 30 bases between. The CDR3 totals 18 residues. This chain's CDR3 is CASSRSPGSNFRFETQYF. CDR3 sequence (DNA): TGTGCCAGCAGCCGTAGCCCCGGGTCGAACTTCCGATTCGAGACGCAGTATTTT.

The chain couples TRBV7-8 to TRBJ1-2, with D hard to call. V was clipped by 1 base and J by 5 bases, with 20 bases between them. The CDR3 is made up of 17 amino acids. Germline V CDR1 and CDR2: SGHVS, FQNEAQ. The CDR3 DNA reads as TGTGCCAGCAGCTTAGTTCGGGGTCCCTGGAGTGGGTATGGCTACACCTTC. Translating it yields CASSLVRGPWSGYGYTF.

Many counts were recorded for this clonotype. The gene calls are TRBV2 and TRBJ1-5; TRBD1 might be the D (6 bases). The length of the CDR3 is 14 residues. CDR1 and CDR2 (germline): SNHLY, FYNNEI. V was clipped by 6 bases and J by 6 bases, with 15 bases between them. CDR3 protein: CASRTRGTSQPQHF. The CDR3 DNA reads TGTGCCAGCAGGACCAGGGGAACCAGTCAGCCCCAGCATTTT.

V usage is TRBV20-1 and J usage is TRBJ2-5; 11 nucleotides line up with TRBD2. The CDR3 runs to 14 residues. The V and J ends lost 7 bases and 5 bases, in that order; junction bases with no gene match: 9. Germline CDR1 and CDR2: DFQATT and SNEGSKA (reference sequence). CDR3 sequence (DNA): TGCAGTGTTGATAGCGGGAGGGCCGACGAGACCCAGTACTTC. Amino acids: CSVDSGRADETQYF.

This chain connects TRBV5-5 to TRBJ1-1; no firm D call. The germline V and J ends were trimmed by 0 bases and 1 base, with 10 bases remaining between them. There are 15 residues in the CDR3. CDR1 SGHKS and CDR2 YYEKEE come from the germline V gene (reference sequence). The CDR3: CASSLGGIGNTEAFF. DNA for the CDR3: TGTGCCAGCAGCTTGGGTGGTATAGGGAACACTGAAGCTTTCTTT.

This clonotype was recorded many times. The chain couples TRBV25-1 to TRBJ1-2; D possibly corresponds to TRBD1 (5 bases). Trimming removed 6 bases from V and 6 bases from J, with 14 bases in between. Germline V gene sequence: CDR1 MGHDK, CDR2 SYGVNS. The CDR3 has 13 amino acids. The CDR3 DNA reads TGTGCCAGCAGGGGGACCAATCGACATGGCTACACCTTC. Its protein is CASRGTNRHGYTF.

V is TRBV7-3 and J is TRBJ2-5; D possibly uses TRBD1 or TRBD2 (6 bases each). Deletions cut 0 bases from V and 1 base from J, with 9 bases between. This CDR3 comprises 15 residues. CDR1 and CDR2 (germline): SGHTA, FQGTGA. The CDR3: CASSLTGGPQETQYF. The CDR3, as DNA: TGTGCCAGCAGCTTAACGGGGGGCCCCCAAGAGACCCAGTACTTC.

This clonotype was detected ten times or more. This chain uses TRBV19 with TRBJ2-7; no definite D call. There are 12 residues in the CDR3. Germline CDR1 reads LNHDA; CDR2 reads SQIVND (reference sequence). V was clipped by 5 bases and J by 7 bases, with 12 bases between them. The DNA for the CDR3 is TGTGCCAGTAGTCAAAGATTGGGAGAGCAGTACTTC. This codes for CASSQRLGEQYF.

The chain uses TRBV20-1 and TRBJ2-7; 12 bases match TRBD2. The CDR3 is 15 amino acids. CDR1 is DFQATT and CDR2 is SNEGSKA in the germline V gene (reference sequence). The V gene end was trimmed by 1 base and the J gene end by 1 base; junction bases not matched to a gene: 2. This CDR3 reads CSARGLAGESYEQYF. The CDR3 DNA sequence: TGCAGTGCTAGAGGACTAGCGGGAGAGTCCTACGAGCAGTACTTC.